The 21 T cell receptor beta chains given below trace back to one sample, sequenced in a study of T-cell memory formation after mild COVID-19. TCRdb ran MiXCR on the 5' RACE reads and lists one entry per CDR3 protein. The sample consists of over 120,000 distinct CDR3 sequences, approximately 21% of them appearing once. Sequenced: PBMCs or a T cell subset sorted from them (not recorded which). The receptors here all came from an adult woman who had mild COVID-19 (a few samples of this study predate the infection). Cell type and time point are not known.

V gene TRBV20-1 combines with J gene TRBJ2-1; 7 bases are a match to TRBD2. The V and J ends lost 3 bases and 1 base, in that order; junction bases with no gene match: 9. Germline V lookup: CDR1 DFQATT, CDR2 SNEGSKA (reference sequence). There are 16 residues in the CDR3. The CDR3 here is CSASGGSRRSYNEQFF. The CDR3 DNA follows: TGCAGTGCTAGCGGGGGGTCGCGAAGATCCTACAATGAGCAGTTCTTC.

This clonotype has just a few counts. J is TRBJ2-3 and V is TRBV12-3 or TRBV12-4; TRBD1 aligns across 9 bases. The CDR3 is 15 residues long. The junction had 3 bases not matched to a gene; V was cut back by 5 bases and J by 0 bases. The CDR3 sequence is CASSPGTGSTDTQYF. The DNA for the CDR3 is TGTGCCAGCAGTCCCGGGACAGGGAGCACAGATACGCAGTATTTT.

The table lists this clonotype with a few counts. The chain recombines TRBV5-5 with TRBJ1-4; the D is unclear. V lost 4 bases, J lost 6 bases, and 7 bases lay in between. The germline V gene has CDR1 SGHKS and CDR2 YYEKEE (reference sequence). The CDR3 extends over 12 amino acids. The CDR3 loop reads CASSGIDEKLFF. CDR3 nucleotide sequence: TGTGCCAGCAGCGGCATAGATGAAAAACTGTTTTTT.

CDR3 amino acids: CASSGQGRFQPQHF. The CDR3 coding sequence is TGTGCCAGCAGTGGACAGGGGAGATTTCAGCCCCAGCATTTT. The chain combines TRBV2 with TRBJ1-5; 8 nucleotides align to TRBD1. Trimming at V came to 4 bases and at J to 6 bases, leaving 5 bases not matched to a gene. Germline V gives CDR1 SNHLY, CDR2 FYNNEI. This CDR3 region has 14 residues.

This clonotype was found a few times. The J gene is TRBJ2-3, the V gene TRBV20-1; 13 positions match TRBD2. After removal of 6 bases from V and 0 bases from J, the junction contained 6 bases not matched to a gene. The CDR3 runs 16 residues. CDR1 is DFQATT, CDR2 SNEGSKA, per germline (reference sequence). CDR3 DNA: TGCAGTGCAAAGAAGGGACTAGCGGGGAGCACAGATACGCAGTATTTT. Translating it yields CSAKKGLAGSTDTQYF.

This clonotype was picked up many times. The chain carries TRBV19 and TRBJ2-5; no clear D gene. Germline assignment: CDR1 LNHDA and CDR2 SQIVND (reference sequence). Trimming left V 3 bases short and J 1 base short, with 9 bases between. The CDR3 is made up of 14 amino acids. The CDR3 region is CASSIDHSQETQYF. The CDR3, as DNA: TGTGCCAGTAGTATTGATCACAGCCAAGAGACCCAGTACTTC.

Only a few counts were recorded for this clonotype. The chain couples TRBV29-1 to TRBJ1-5; no clear D. V dropped 4 bases and J dropped 5 bases, with 6 bases sitting between them. CDR3 length: 11 amino acids. The germline CDR1 and CDR2 sequences are SQVTM and ANQGSEA. The CDR3 DNA reads TGCAGCGTTGGAGGTGATCAGCCCCAGCATTTT. Translation: CSVGGDQPQHF. Filled out from reference TRBV29-1 and TRBJ1-5, the complete variable domain reads SAVISQKPSRDICQRGTSLTIQCQVDSQVTMMFWYRQQPGQSLTLIATANQGSEATYESGFVIDKFPISRPNLTFSTLTVSNMSPEDSSIYLCSVGGDQPQHFGDGTRLSIL.

This sequence joins TRBV24-1 and TRBJ2-3; no reliable D call. Trimming shortened V by 5 bases and J by 3 bases, and 5 bases separated the two germline ends. The germline V gene encodes CDR1 KGHDR and CDR2 SFDVKD. The CDR3 is 12 amino acids. Written as DNA, the CDR3 is TGTGCCACCAGTGGGTTTACAGATACGCAGTATTTT. It codes for CATSGFTDTQYF.

This chain joins TRBV4-2 and TRBJ2-3; 8 nucleotides agree with TRBD2. Germline CDR1 LGHNA, CDR2 YNFKEQ. The CDR3 has 16 residues. The junction had 7 bases not matched to a gene; V was cut back by 3 bases and J by 2 bases. The CDR3 loop is CASSHPSGGATDTQYF. The CDR3 coding sequence is TGTGCCAGCAGCCACCCCTCCGGGGGGGCCACAGATACGCAGTATTTT.

This clonotype was observed a few times. The J gene is TRBJ2-6, the V gene TRBV12-3 or TRBV12-4; D possibly matches TRBD1 or TRBD2 (6 bases each). This CDR3 is 18 amino acids long. V shed 6 bases and J shed 0 bases, with 18 bases lying between them. The CDR3 nucleotides are TGTGCCAGCAGGTTGAGGGGGGACTTAAGCTCTGGGGCCAACGTCCTGACTTTC. Protein product: CASRLRGDLSSGANVLTF.

V is TRBV20-1 and J is TRBJ2-7, with D possibly TRBD1 on 6 matching bases. Trimming left V 5 bases short and J 0 bases short, with 14 bases between. Looked up from germline, CDR1 is DFQATT and CDR2 is SNEGSKA (reference sequence). The CDR3 has 14 amino acids. For the CDR3, the DNA is TGCAGTGCTTTCCCGACAGGACGCTCCTACGAGCAGTACTTC. Protein sequence: CSAFPTGRSYEQYF.

Only a few counts were recorded for this clonotype. The rearrangement uses TRBV4-2 and TRBJ1-1; 7 bases line up with TRBD1. The CDR3 extends over 15 amino acids. J was trimmed by 3 bases and V by 4 bases; bases with no gene match: 8. The germline V gene has CDR1 LGHNA and CDR2 YNFKEQ. The CDR3 sequence: CASSLKLGTDTEAFF. The CDR3 DNA reads as TGTGCCAGCAGCCTCAAGTTGGGGACAGACACTGAAGCTTTCTTT.

In its sample, this clonotype was seen many times. The V and J genes are TRBV2 and TRBJ2-7, with D hard to call. Germline assignment: CDR1 SNHLY and CDR2 FYNNEI. CDR3 size: 14 residues. V was shortened by 3 bases and J by 0 bases, with 9 bases between the two germline ends. The CDR3 protein is CASSEQGSSYEQYF. As DNA, the CDR3 is TGTGCCAGCAGTGAGCAAGGTAGCTCCTACGAGCAGTACTTC.

The V gene is TRBV5-1, the J gene TRBJ1-4; D unclear. This CDR3 has 15 amino acids. Germline CDR1 and CDR2: SGHRS and YFSETQ. V gave up 1 base and J gave up 4 bases, with 11 bases separating them. The CDR3 nucleotides are TGCGCCAGCAGCTTGACTCCGACGGATAATGAAAAACTGTTTTTT. This encodes CASSLTPTDNEKLFF. Looking up the rest from reference TRBV5-1 and TRBJ1-4 gives the full variable domain: KAGVTQTPRYLIKTRGQQVTLSCSPISGHRSVSWYQQTPGQGLQFLFEYFSETQRNKGNFPGRFSGRQFSNSRSEMNVSTLELGDSALYLCASSLTPTDNEKLFFGSGTQLSVL.

The chain's CDR3 is CSARGTHNEQFF. CDR3 in DNA: TGCAGTGCTAGAGGAACTCACAATGAGCAGTTCTTC. V is TRBV20-1 and J is TRBJ2-1; D unresolved. Germline V CDR1 and CDR2: DFQATT, SNEGSKA (reference sequence). This CDR3 comprises 12 residues. Deletions cut 1 base from V and 5 bases from J, with 6 bases between.

The rearrangement uses TRBV7-2 and TRBJ2-1; 7 nucleotides agree with TRBD2. The ends lost 0 bases at V and 1 base at J; junction bases unmatched: 3. Germline loops: CDR1 SGHTA, CDR2 FQGNSA. The CDR3 runs 16 residues. This CDR3 is CASSLASGFSYNEQFF. In DNA, the CDR3 is TGTGCCAGCAGCTTAGCTAGCGGGTTTTCCTACAATGAGCAGTTCTTC.

The chain uses TRBV15 and TRBJ1-5, with no clear D. Germline loops: CDR1 LNHNV, CDR2 YYDKDF (reference sequence). The V and J ends lost 7 bases and 5 bases respectively, with 9 bases between them. This CDR3 spans 12 amino acids. The chain's CDR3 is CATKKEDQPQHF. In DNA form, the CDR3 reads TGTGCCACCAAGAAAGAGGATCAGCCCCAGCATTTT.

This clonotype showed up just a few times. The chain carries TRBV12-3 or TRBV12-4 and TRBJ2-2; 10 bases map to TRBD2. V lost 6 bases, J lost 1 base, and 14 bases stayed unmatched. The length of the CDR3 is 19 residues. The CDR3 protein is CASRTHSLAGAKNTGELFF. The CDR3 DNA follows: TGTGCCAGCAGAACACATAGCCTAGCGGGAGCGAAGAACACCGGGGAGCTGTTTTTT.

This clonotype has just a few counts. V gene TRBV24-1 combines with J gene TRBJ2-5; D possibly corresponds to TRBD1 (6 bases). Germline V lookup: CDR1 KGHDR, CDR2 SFDVKD. The V gene lost 5 bases and the J gene lost 5 bases, with 14 bases spanning the gap. This CDR3 spans 14 amino acids. This chain's CDR3 is CATSAGGVGETQYF. CDR3 coding DNA: TGTGCCACCAGTGCTGGGGGCGTAGGGGAGACCCAGTACTTC.

V usage is TRBV11-2 and J usage is TRBJ2-3; the D is unclear. CDR3 length equals 14 residues. Trimming left V 5 bases short and J 3 bases short, with 12 bases between. Germline V lookup: CDR1 SGHAT, CDR2 FQNNGV. CDR3 sequence (DNA): TGTGCCAGCAGCCCTTCCCTCTCGACAGATACGCAGTATTTT. This sequence encodes CASSPSLSTDTQYF.

This clonotype was counted a single time. This CDR3 is missing its conserved last phenylalanine or tryptophan, likely due to a read error. The chain combines TRBV16 with TRBJ2-1, with D uncertain. Germline CDR1 KGHSY, CDR2 FQNENV. The CDR3 runs 14 residues. This CDR3 is CACSQPFPGNEQFL. CDR3 sequence (DNA): TGTGCCTGCAGCCAGCCGTTCCCAGGCAATGAGCAGTTCCTC.